These T cell receptor beta chains were read from a single sample in a study of shared clonotypes between healthy human individuals. The table came from immunoSEQ multiplex PCR; TCRdb's copy has only in-frame clones and leaves some out. The table includes a few million clones, over 90% detected once. The sequenced sample was naive CD4+ T cells from PBMCs. Receptors were obtained from a man aged 18 to 30 in good health. Some clones in this sample may be carry-over from other donors' samples. The CDR3 runs from the conserved cysteine through the conserved F or W. The order of the fields is V gene, D gene, J gene, clone size, CDR3 DNA, CDR3 protein. D genes are given only for firm matches. Clone size is not always given. Where it is, it says once, few, many or a class for expanded clones.

>TRBV7-9|.|TRBJ1-2|.
TGTGCCAGCAGCTTACAGGGCCCTAACTATGGCTACACCTTC
CASSLQGPNYGYTF
>TRBV14|.|TRBJ1-1|.
TGTGCCAGCACTCAACGGACGAACACTGAAGCTTTCTTT
CASTQRTNTEAFF
>TRBV18|TRBD1|TRBJ1-1|few
TGTGCCAGCTCACCTTTACAGGGGGCTGACACTGAAGCTTTCTTT
CASSPLQGADTEAFF
>TRBV4-2|.|TRBJ2-5|.
TGTGCCAGCAGCCGGGACGTACTGGCGACCCAGTACTTC
CASSRDVLATQYF
>TRBV19|TRBD2|TRBJ2-3|.
TGTGCCAGTAGTATAAGGACTAGCGGCCCTAACAAGCCAGATACGCAGTATTTT
CASSIRTSGPNKPDTQYF
>TRBV7-2|.|TRBJ1-3|.
TGTGCCAGCAGGGGACACAGGGCGGGTGGTGGAAACACCATATATTTT
CASRGHRAGGGNTIYF
>TRBV5-6|TRBD1|TRBJ2-7|.
TGTGCCAGCAGCCCTGCCGACAGGGTCCAATACGAGCAGTACTTC
CASSPADRVQYEQYF
>TRBV28|.|TRBJ2-4|.
TGTGCCAGCAGCCCTCCGACGGGACGGCCGTACTTC
CASSPPTGRPYF
>TRBV5-1|.|TRBJ2-5|.
TGCGCCAGCAGCCCATGGGCCGAGACCCAGTACTTC
CASSPWAETQYF
>TRBV7-2|.|TRBJ2-7|.
TGTGCCAGCAGCTCACTAAGGGCCAATAATCGGTACGAGCAGTACTTC
CASSSLRANNRYEQYF
>TRBV6-1|TRBD1|TRBJ1-5|.
TGTGCCAGCAGCGGAGACAGGGGGTATCAGCCCCAGCATTTT
CASSGDRGYQPQHF